This T cell receptor beta chain was identified during a study of radiotherapy plus CTLA-4 blockade in lung cancer. General study results and limits: The best predictor of response was reported to be early blood T cell clone dynamics, with interferon-beta. Blood-borne expansion of tumor-derived TCR clones followed radiotherapy plus ipilimumab.

Looked up from germline, CDR1 is WNHNN and CDR2 is SYGVQD (reference sequence). The length of the CDR3 is 13 residues. Trimming left V 4 bases short and J 7 bases short, with 11 bases between. Libraries were prepared by immunoSEQ multiplex PCR; TCRdb keeps only in-frame clonotypes and omits some of them. In the table there are about 99,000 clones, about 91% of which are singletons. Of note for this clone: Its antigen is still unknown.

The sequenced sample was peripheral blood, obtained from a patient treated with radiotherapy plus ipilimumab. This chain joins TRBV10-1 and TRBJ2-1; possibly TRBD2 for D (6 bases). This receptor was obtained from a human donor with non-small cell lung cancer that progressed on radiotherapy plus ipilimumab. The chain's CDR3 is CASSVSGGNEQFF. CDR3 DNA sequence: TGCGCCAGCAGTGTTAGCGGAGGTAATGAGCAGTTCTTC.